One sample yielded the 30 T cell receptor beta chains listed below, sequenced in a study of T cells in Graves' hyperthyroidism and ophthalmopathy. Amplification of TCR beta CDR3 regions was performed using RNA transcripts as template. TCR CDR3 underwent first-round RT-PCR with the HTBI primer set. MiXCR, run by TCRdb on the multiplex PCR reads, gives a single entry per CDR3 protein. Of around 190,000 distinct CDR3 sequences in the sample, 17% are singletons; the top ten hold about 50%. What was sequenced was blood. The source is a woman aged 50 to 60 with Graves' hyperthyroidism.

CDR3 DNA sequence: TGTGCCAGCAGTCCCCGCACAGGGGGAACGGGTGAAAAACTGTTTTTT. Its translation is CASSPRTGGTGEKLFF. J is TRBJ1-4 and V is TRBV27; 8 bases line up with TRBD1. There are 16 residues in the CDR3. Looked up from germline, CDR1 is MNHEY and CDR2 is SMNVEV (reference sequence). Trimming removed 5 bases from V and 7 bases from J; junction bases left unmatched: 12.

This clonotype showed up just a few times. The chain carries TRBV7-8 and TRBJ1-2; 7 positions agree with TRBD1. The CDR3 length is 15 residues. Trimming removed 5 bases from V and 0 bases from J; junction bases left unmatched: 6. Germline CDR1 reads SGHVS; CDR2 reads FQNEAQ. CDR3 in amino acids: CASSALQGSNYGYTF. CDR3 coding DNA: TGTGCCAGCAGCGCGTTACAGGGGTCTAACTATGGCTACACCTTC.

This clonotype was found many times. The V call is TRBV28, the J call TRBJ2-7, with TRBD1 matching over 7 bases. The J segment lost 4 bases and the V segment lost 6 bases, leaving 3 bases of the junction unmatched. The CDR3 totals 12 residues. Germline V gene sequence: CDR1 MDHEN, CDR2 SYDVKM. In nucleotides, the CDR3 is TGTGCCAGCAGAGCACAGGGGTACGAGCAGTACTTC. Residues: CASRAQGYEQYF.

This clonotype was counted ten times or more. The V call is TRBV5-1, the J call TRBJ2-1, with 9 bases that match TRBD1. This CDR3 has 14 residues. Per germline, CDR1 SGHRS and CDR2 YFSETQ. The V segment lost 4 bases and the J segment 8 bases; nucleotides outside the gene matches: 7. The CDR3 loop is CASSGGTGTDEQFF. CDR3 in DNA: TGCGCCAGCAGCGGCGGGACAGGGACCGATGAGCAGTTCTTC.

As concerns this clonotype: A much bigger clone sits one base away, suggesting this may be a read error. The V gene is TRBV27, the J gene TRBJ2-7; TRBD2 matches at 7 bases. CDR3 length equals 16 residues. The germline gives CDR1 MNHEY, CDR2 SMNVEV (reference sequence). Germline trimming cut 0 bases from V and 0 bases from J; bases unmatched to any gene: 5. The chain's CDR3 is CASSLSERGSSYEQYF. The CDR3 nucleotides read TGTGCCAGCAGTTTATCGGAGCGGGGTAGCTCCTACGAGCAGTACTTC.

This clonotype was detected only a few times. The V gene is TRBV7-9, the J gene TRBJ2-1; D assignment may be TRBD1 or TRBD2 (5 bases each). This CDR3 contains 14 residues. Germline-derived CDR1 and CDR2 are SEHNR and FQNEAQ (reference sequence). V lost 2 bases and J lost 3, with 8 bases in between. CDR3 sequence: CASSLTGGYNEQFF. The CDR3 region has the DNA TGTGCCAGCAGCTTAACTGGGGGCTACAATGAGCAGTTCTTC.

This clonotype was counted ten times or more. The chain recombines TRBV2 with TRBJ1-5; D unresolved. This CDR3 is built from 13 residues. Germline V CDR1 and CDR2: SNHLY, FYNNEI. Between the trimmed V and J ends, which lost 2 bases and 10 bases, there was a span of 12 bases. CDR3 sequence: CASSEPVRGPQHF. CDR3 nucleotide sequence: TGTGCCAGCAGTGAACCAGTACGTGGACCCCAGCATTTT.

This clonotype was seen only a few times. This chain connects TRBV19 to TRBJ2-1, with 15 nucleotides matching TRBD2. This CDR3 has 20 amino acids. V shed 4 bases and J 0 bases; nucleotides not matched to a gene: 10. Germline V gene lookup returns CDR1 LNHDA and CDR2 SQIVND (reference sequence). The CDR3 sequence is CASSTMRTSGRESSYNEQFF. The CDR3, as DNA: TGTGCCAGTAGTACGATGAGGACTAGCGGGAGGGAGAGCTCCTACAATGAGCAGTTCTTC.

The rearrangement joins TRBV7-2 to TRBJ2-5; D is unclear. This CDR3 region has 15 residues. CDR1 SGHTA and CDR2 FQGNSA come from the germline V gene. With 6 bases removed from V and 1 base from J, the gap between germline ends came to 15 bases. CDR3 protein: CASRTRTGIQETQYF. The CDR3 region has the DNA TGTGCCAGCAGAACCCGGACGGGTATCCAAGAGACCCAGTACTTC.

The chain carries TRBV30 and TRBJ1-1, with unresolved D. Germline V gene lookup returns CDR1 GTSNPN and CDR2 SVGIG (reference sequence). The V end lost 3 bases, the J end lost 1 base, and 3 bases lay between the germline ends. The CDR3 covers 11 residues. Here the CDR3 DNA reads TGTGCCTGGAGGGGGAACACTGAAGCTTTCTTT. This codes for CAWRGNTEAFF.

The genes are TRBV19 and TRBJ1-1; tentative D call: TRBD1 (5 bases). The CDR3 is 15 amino acids. Trimming took 2 bases from V and 1 from J, leaving 11 bases between them. Germline loops: CDR1 LNHDA, CDR2 SQIVND (reference sequence). The CDR3 sequence is CASSIKAGRNTEAFF. The CDR3 region has the DNA TGTGCCAGTAGTATAAAGGCAGGGAGGAACACTGAAGCTTTCTTT.

This clonotype showed up just a few times. The gene calls are TRBV11-3 and TRBJ2-5; D not certain. The length of the CDR3 is 14 residues. CDR1 and CDR2 from the germline V gene are SGHNT and YENEEA. Trimming pared 2 bases from V and 3 bases from J, leaving 10 bases between. CDR3 nucleotide sequence: TGTGCCAGCAGCTTAAGCCCGTCAAAAGAGACCCAGTACTTC. Translated, it gives CASSLSPSKETQYF. Complete variable domain (other parts from reference TRBV11-3 and TRBJ2-5): EAGVVQSPRYKIIEKKQPVAFWCNPISGHNTLYWYLQNLGQGPELLIRYENEEAVDDSQLPKDRFSAERLKGVDSTLKIQPAELGDSAVYLCASSLSPSKETQYFGPGTRLLVL.

This clonotype has a count of ten or more. The rearrangement joins TRBV5-1 to TRBJ2-2; TRBD2 matches 10 bases. V shed 3 bases and J 4 bases; nucleotides not matched to a gene: 6. The germline gives CDR1 SGHRS, CDR2 YFSETQ. The length of the CDR3 is 16 residues. The CDR3 loop reads CASSWQAGGSTGELFF. CDR3 DNA: TGCGCCAGCAGCTGGCAAGCGGGAGGGAGCACCGGGGAGCTGTTTTTT.

This clonotype occurred many times. The CDR3 sequence: CASSFSPMPQETQYF. CDR3 coding DNA: TGTGCCAGCAGCTTCTCACCCATGCCTCAAGAGACCCAGTACTTC. The rearrangement links TRBV7-9 to TRBJ2-5; the D is unclear. The V and J ends lost 3 bases and 2 bases respectively, with 13 bases between them. CDR1 and CDR2 from the germline V gene are SEHNR and FQNEAQ (reference sequence). This CDR3 is 15 amino acids long.

In its sample, this clonotype was seen many times. This chain uses TRBV28 with TRBJ2-3; 10 nucleotides match TRBD2. The CDR3 contains 17 residues. The germline V gene has CDR1 MDHEN and CDR2 SYDVKM. Trimming at V came to 4 bases and at J to 5 bases, leaving 12 bases not matched to a gene. DNA for the CDR3: TGTGCCAGCAGTTCTCCTCGGCTAGCGGGAGCCGGAGATACGCAGTATTTT. Amino acid sequence: CASSSPRLAGAGDTQYF. Complete variable domain (other parts from reference TRBV28 and TRBJ2-3): DVKVTQSSRYLVKRTGEKVFLECVQDMDHENMFWYRQDPGLGLRLIYFSYDVKMKEKGDIPEGYSVSREKKERFSLILESASTNQTSMYLCASSSPRLAGAGDTQYFGPGTRLTVL.

This clonotype was seen repeatedly, ten times or more. The V and J genes are TRBV2 and TRBJ2-7, with 8 bases fitting TRBD1. CDR1 is SNHLY, CDR2 FYNNEI, per germline. Unmatched junction bases numbered 6, after V lost 4 bases and J lost 7 bases. This CDR3 has 13 amino acids. DNA for the CDR3: TGTGCCAGCAGTGCGCAGGGGGCGCAGGAGCAGTACTTC. This translates into CASSAQGAQEQYF.

This clonotype was seen a few times. The V and J genes are TRBV7-8 and TRBJ2-7; 8 nucleotides match TRBD2. The CDR3 spans 16 residues. Trimming took 1 base from V and 6 from J; bases not matched to a gene: 11. The germline CDR1 and CDR2 sequences are SGHVS and FQNEAQ. This CDR3 reads CASSLVLSAGGGEQYF. The CDR3 DNA reads TGTGCCAGCAGCTTAGTGCTGTCTGCGGGAGGAGGCGAGCAGTACTTC.

Many counts were recorded for this clonotype. The chain joins TRBV11-1 to TRBJ2-3; 9 nucleotides match TRBD1. This CDR3 has 14 residues. V dropped 4 bases and J dropped 6; count of bases not matched to a gene: 5. CDR1 SGHAT and CDR2 FQDESV come from the germline V gene (reference sequence). CDR3: CASSSRGQGDTQYF. CDR3 DNA sequence: TGTGCCAGCAGCTCACGGGGACAGGGTGATACGCAGTATTTT.

This clonotype was found many times. The chain combines TRBV20-1 with TRBJ2-7; maybe TRBD2 (5 bases). The CDR3 runs to 13 residues. Looked up from germline, CDR1 is DFQATT and CDR2 is SNEGSKA (reference sequence). Trimming left V 2 bases short and J 6 bases short, with 14 bases between. The CDR3 bases are TGCAGTGCTAGAACCCCTGGCGGGTTCGAGCAGTACTTC. Translating it yields CSARTPGGFEQYF.

Only a few counts were recorded for this clonotype. The V and J genes are TRBV7-9 and TRBJ1-6, with no clear D. CDR1 and CDR2 (germline): SEHNR, FQNEAQ (reference sequence). The CDR3 runs 14 residues. Between the trimmed V and J ends, which lost 1 base and 7 bases, there was a span of 8 bases. The CDR3 loop is CASSLDMRNSPLHF. The DNA of the CDR3 is TGTGCCAGCAGCTTAGATATGAGGAATTCACCCCTCCACTTT. Looking up the rest from reference TRBV7-9 and TRBJ1-6 gives the full variable domain: DTGVSQNPRHKITKRGQNVTFRCDPISEHNRLYWYRQTLGQGPEFLTYFQNEAQLEKSRLLSDRFSAERPKGSFSTLEIQRTEQGDSAMYLCASSLDMRNSPLHFGNGTRLTVT.

This clonotype was detected only a few times. This chain connects TRBV30 to TRBJ1-5, with D unclear. From germline, CDR1 is GTSNPN and CDR2 SVGIG (reference sequence). V shed 2 bases and J shed 3 bases, with 8 bases lying between them. This CDR3 region has 13 residues. The CDR3 DNA sequence: TGTGCCTGGAGTCCCGACTACAATCAGCCCCAGCATTTT. Translated, it gives CAWSPDYNQPQHF.

The chain uses TRBV20-1 and TRBJ2-7; D assignment may be TRBD1 or TRBD2 (6 bases each). Germline V gene sequence: CDR1 DFQATT, CDR2 SNEGSKA (reference sequence). CDR3 length: 13 residues. The ends were cut back, 3 bases at V and 3 bases at J, with 12 bases in the middle. As DNA, the CDR3 is TGCAGTGCTAGTACGGGGGCCAGCTACGAGCAGTACTTC. It yields the protein CSASTGASYEQYF.

This clonotype was observed at least ten times. The V gene is TRBV7-9, the J gene TRBJ2-7, with TRBD1 matching 9 bases. The germline V gene encodes CDR1 SEHNR and CDR2 FQNEAQ (reference sequence). The trim removed 6 bases at V and 3 bases at J, leaving 3 bases unmatched. The CDR3 spans 13 residues. DNA for the CDR3: TGTGCCAGCAGGGGGACAGGGAACTACGAGCAGTACTTC. This translates into CASRGTGNYEQYF. The variable domain in full, completed from reference TRBV7-9 and TRBJ2-7, reads DTGVSQNPRHKITKRGQNVTFRCDPISEHNRLYWYRQTLGQGPEFLTYFQNEAQLEKSRLLSDRFSAERPKGSFSTLEIQRTEQGDSAMYLCASRGTGNYEQYFGPGTRLTVT.

This clonotype was found once. The rearrangement uses TRBV6-5 and TRBJ2-1; TRBD2 matches at 12 bases. The V and J ends lost 0 bases and 10 bases, in that order; junction bases with no gene match: 10. The length of the CDR3 is 17 residues. Germline assignment: CDR1 MNHEY and CDR2 SVGAGI. CDR3: CASSYSGPTSGRGEQFF. The CDR3 coding sequence is TGTGCCAGCAGTTACTCAGGACCGACTAGCGGGAGAGGGGAGCAGTTCTTC.

Many counts were recorded for this clonotype. The rearrangement links TRBV6-5 to TRBJ2-7; weak D call: TRBD2 (5 bases). The CDR3 has 15 amino acids. The ends were cut back, 2 bases at V and 7 bases at J, with 18 bases in the middle. Germline V gene data show CDR1 as MNHEY and CDR2 as SVGAGI. CDR3 nucleotide sequence: TGTGCCAGCAGTTACGTACTGGGAGAAGTTGGGGAGCAGTACTTC. The encoded protein is CASSYVLGEVGEQYF.

This clonotype was counted many times. The genes are TRBV3-1 and TRBJ2-7; D is possibly TRBD2 (6 bases). Per the germline V gene, CDR1 is LGHDT and CDR2 is YNNKEL (reference sequence). Trimming took off 4 bases at V and 5 bases at J, with 9 bases between the two ends. This CDR3 region has 12 residues. CDR3 region: CASSRRADEQYF. In DNA, the CDR3 is TGTGCCAGCAGCCGGAGGGCCGACGAGCAGTACTTC.

This clonotype was seen more than once but under ten times. The chain uses TRBV5-1 and TRBJ2-7; D call uncertain. The CDR3 totals 15 residues. V lost 4 bases, J lost 1 base, and 15 bases lay in between. Germline CDR1 and CDR2: SGHRS and YFSETQ. For the CDR3, the DNA is TGCGCCAGCAGCCCCGACTCGGCTTCTTCCTACGAGCAGTACTTC. As protein: CASSPDSASSYEQYF. The entire variable domain, with the rest obtained from reference TRBV5-1 and TRBJ2-7, is as follows: KAGVTQTPRYLIKTRGQQVTLSCSPISGHRSVSWYQQTPGQGLQFLFEYFSETQRNKGNFPGRFSGRQFSNSRSEMNVSTLELGDSALYLCASSPDSASSYEQYFGPGTRLTVT.

This clonotype was counted ten times or more. V and J are TRBV7-3 and TRBJ2-3; D gene ambiguous. The CDR3 consists of 14 residues. V lost 2 bases, J lost 4 bases, and 10 bases lay in between. The V gene's germline CDR1 is SGHTA and CDR2 FQGTGA. CDR3 nucleotides: TGTGCCAGCAGCTTATACGACATCCCAGATACGCAGTATTTT. This codes for CASSLYDIPDTQYF. Together with reference TRBV7-3 and TRBJ2-3, the CDR3 gives the full variable domain: GAGVSQTPSNKVTEKGKYVELRCDPISGHTALYWYRQSLGQGPEFLIYFQGTGAADDSGLPNDRFFAVRPEGSVSTLKIQRTERGDSAVYLCASSLYDIPDTQYFGPGTRLTVL.

This clonotype was observed a few times. The rearrangement uses TRBV18 and TRBJ2-6; D is unclear. V was pared by 3 bases and J by 3 bases, with 6 bases between. In germline, CDR1 is KGHSH, CDR2 LQKENI. The CDR3 spans 14 residues. CDR3 residues: CASSPNSGANVLTF. CDR3 coding DNA: TGTGCCAGCTCACCCAATAGTGGGGCCAACGTCCTGACTTTC.

In its sample, this clonotype was seen a few times. The J gene is TRBJ2-2, the V gene TRBV3-1; 9 positions match TRBD2. With 1 base clipped from V and 4 bases from J, the junction kept 7 bases outside the gene matches. CDR1 is LGHDT and CDR2 is YNNKEL in the germline V gene (reference sequence). The CDR3 has 17 amino acids. Written as DNA, the CDR3 is TGTGCCAGCAGCCAAGCTTCCGGGACTAGCAGCACCGGGGAGCTGTTTTTT. It codes for CASSQASGTSSTGELFF. The full variable domain, with the rest looked up from reference TRBV3-1 and TRBJ2-2, is DTAVSQTPKYLVTQMGNDKSIKCEQNLGHDTMYWYKQDSKKFLKIMFSYNNKELIINETVPNRFSPKSPDKAHLNLHINSLELGDSAVYFCASSQASGTSSTGELFFGEGSRLTVL.